These 8 T cell receptor beta chains were all obtained from the same sample, sequenced in a study of somatic mutations in cytotoxic T cells in rheumatoid arthritis. TCRdb's copy holds only in-frame clones and misses some; the assay was immunoSEQ multiplex PCR. Of more than 15,000 clones listed, 85% are singletons. Sequenced sample: CD8+ T cells sorted from blood. These receptor sequences come from a woman between 40 and 50 years old with rheumatoid arthritis.

In this sample, this clone turned up once. V and J are TRBV2 and TRBJ2-3; 8 nucleotides agree with TRBD2. Trimming cost V 4 bases and J 6 bases; bases outside gene matches: 12. Germline loops: CDR1 SNHLY, CDR2 FYNNEI. The CDR3 covers 16 residues. The CDR3 loop is CASSGEPAGGWDTQYF. CDR3 coding DNA: TGTGCCAGCAGTGGGGAGCCCGCGGGGGGATGGGATACGCAGTATTTT.

The chain employs TRBV18 and TRBJ1-1, with D perhaps matching TRBD1 (6 bases). Looked up from germline, CDR1 is KGHSH and CDR2 is LQKENI. V dropped 3 bases and J dropped 2 bases, with 13 bases sitting between them. This CDR3 has 15 amino acids. The CDR3 here is CASSPGTGSNTEAFF. CDR3 DNA sequence: TGTGCCAGCTCACCCGGTACAGGGTCTAACACTGAAGCTTTCTTT.

This clone was seen only once. V and J are TRBV27 and TRBJ2-3; 11 bases fit TRBD1. CDR3 length: 13 amino acids. V shed 9 bases, J shed 6 bases, and the junction held 5 bases outside the gene matches. Germline CDR1 and CDR2: MNHEY and SMNVEV (reference sequence). The CDR3 loop is CASWTGGGDTQYF. The CDR3 DNA reads TGTGCCAGTTGGACAGGGGGCGGGGATACGCAGTATTTT.

The chain has TRBV2 and TRBJ2-1; 12 bases match TRBD2. V shed 6 bases, J shed 6 bases, and the junction held 9 bases outside the gene matches. CDR1 is SNHLY, CDR2 FYNNEI, per germline. The CDR3 consists of 16 residues. CDR3 sequence reads: CASRDASGRVFNEQFF. CDR3 coding DNA: TGTGCCAGCAGGGACGCTAGCGGGAGGGTCTTCAATGAGCAGTTCTTC.

The V call is TRBV5-1, the J call TRBJ1-2; D uncertain. Germline V gives CDR1 SGHRS, CDR2 YFSETQ. The V end was cut by 0 bases, the J end by 4 bases, with 7 bases between. The length of the CDR3 is 13 residues. The CDR3 loop is CASSLVGGYGYTF. Here the CDR3 DNA reads TGCGCCAGCAGCTTGGTTGGCGGCTATGGCTACACCTTC.

The chain is built from TRBV19 and TRBJ2-1, with TRBD2 matching over 8 bases. Germline V gene data show CDR1 as LNHDA and CDR2 as SQIVND (reference sequence). The length of the CDR3 is 17 residues. V trimming: 0 bases; J trimming: 7 bases; junction bases outside the gene matches: 11. CDR3 DNA: TGTGCCAGTAGTATAGACCCGGGACTAGAGGCCGGGAATGAGCAGTTCTTC. Protein: CASSIDPGLEAGNEQFF.

This sequence joins TRBV15 and TRBJ1-1; maybe TRBD1 (5 bases). With 1 base removed from V and 8 bases from J, the gap between germline ends came to 8 bases. The CDR3 runs to 12 residues. The V gene's germline CDR1 is LNHNV and CDR2 YYDKDF (reference sequence). The CDR3: CATSRGTLEAFF. The CDR3 DNA reads TGTGCCACCAGCAGAGGGACACTCGAAGCTTTCTTT.

In nucleotides, the CDR3 is TGTGCCAGCAGCCTAGGACTAGCCGGTGAGCAGTTCTTC. The encoded protein is CASSLGLAGEQFF. The chain is built from TRBV11-3 and TRBJ2-1; 8 positions match TRBD2. Per germline, CDR1 SGHNT and CDR2 YENEEA. There are 13 residues in the CDR3. The J segment lost 9 bases and the V segment lost 5 bases, leaving 6 bases of the junction unmatched.